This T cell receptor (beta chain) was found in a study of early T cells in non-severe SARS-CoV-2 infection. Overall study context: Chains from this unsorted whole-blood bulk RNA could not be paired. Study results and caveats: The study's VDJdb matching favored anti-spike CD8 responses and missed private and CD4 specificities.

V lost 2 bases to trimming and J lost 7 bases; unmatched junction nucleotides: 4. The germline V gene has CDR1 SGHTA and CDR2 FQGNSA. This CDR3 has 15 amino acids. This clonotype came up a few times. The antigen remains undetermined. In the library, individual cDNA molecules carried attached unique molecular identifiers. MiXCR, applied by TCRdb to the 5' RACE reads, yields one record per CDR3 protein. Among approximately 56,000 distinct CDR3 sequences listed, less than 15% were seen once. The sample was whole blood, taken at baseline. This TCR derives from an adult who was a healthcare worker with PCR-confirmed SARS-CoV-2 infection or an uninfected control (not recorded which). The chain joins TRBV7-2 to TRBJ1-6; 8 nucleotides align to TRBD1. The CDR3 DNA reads TGTGCCAGCAGCTTAATAACAGGGGGGAATTCACCCCTCCACTTT. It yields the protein CASSLITGGNSPLHF.